This T cell receptor beta chain was found in a study of T cells in Graves' hyperthyroidism and ophthalmopathy. This clonotype was seen many times. Thyroid ultrasound, orbital computed tomography, clinical symptoms, and serum thyroxine and TRAb underpinned diagnoses. V lost 4 bases to trimming and J lost 5 bases; unmatched junction nucleotides: 7. The CDR3 is 14 residues long. CDR1 and CDR2 (germline): SGHVS, FQNEAQ. Researchers amplified the TCR beta CDR3 regions from RNA transcripts. The TCR CDR3 first-round RT-PCR relied on the HTBI primer set. TCRdb passed the multiplex PCR reads through MiXCR, listing each CDR3 protein once. The sample has roughly 300,000 distinct CDR3 sequences; 11% to 15% are singletons.

V is TRBV7-8 and J is TRBJ2-5; TRBD1 matches 7 bases. The sequenced material came from blood. This TCR was sampled from a woman aged 25 to 39 with Graves' hyperthyroidism. The CDR3 protein is CASSSPGQRETQYF. CDR3 coding DNA: TGTGCCAGCAGCTCTCCGGGACAGAGGGAGACCCAGTACTTC. The variable domain in full, completed from reference TRBV7-8 and TRBJ2-5, reads GAGVSQSPRYKVAKRGQDVALRCDPISGHVSLFWYQQALGQGPEFLTYFQNEAQLDKSGLPSDRFFAERPEGSVSTLKIQRTQQEDSAVYLCASSSPGQRETQYFGPGTRLLVL.